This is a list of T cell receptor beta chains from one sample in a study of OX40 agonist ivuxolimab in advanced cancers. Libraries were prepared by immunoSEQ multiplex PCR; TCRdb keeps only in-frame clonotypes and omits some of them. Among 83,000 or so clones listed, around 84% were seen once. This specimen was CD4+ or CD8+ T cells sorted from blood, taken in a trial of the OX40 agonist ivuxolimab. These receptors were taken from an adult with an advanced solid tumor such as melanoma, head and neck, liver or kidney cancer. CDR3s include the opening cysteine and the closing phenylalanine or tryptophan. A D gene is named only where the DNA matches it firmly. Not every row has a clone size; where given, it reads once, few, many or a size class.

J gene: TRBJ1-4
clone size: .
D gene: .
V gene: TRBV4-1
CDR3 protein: CASSQGGDSGGLFF
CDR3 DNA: TGCGCCAGCAGCCAAGGGGGGGACTCCGGTGGACTGTTTTTT

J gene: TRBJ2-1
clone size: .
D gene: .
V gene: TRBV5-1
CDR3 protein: CASSLEAAGNEQFF
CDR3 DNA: TGCGCCAGCAGCTTGGAAGCGGCAGGCAATGAGCAGTTCTTC

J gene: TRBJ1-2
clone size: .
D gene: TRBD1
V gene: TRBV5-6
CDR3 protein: CASSLGGQLGYTF
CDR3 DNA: TGTGCCAGCAGCTTGGGGGGACAGTTGGGCTACACCTTC

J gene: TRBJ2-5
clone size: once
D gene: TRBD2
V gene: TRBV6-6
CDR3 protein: CASSQGGPRETQYF
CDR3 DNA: TGTGCCAGCAGTCAGGGAGGGCCTAGGGAGACCCAGTACTTC

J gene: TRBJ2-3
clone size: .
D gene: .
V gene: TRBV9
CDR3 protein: CASSVSQGDTQYF
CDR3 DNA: TGTGCCAGCAGCGTAAGCCAGGGAGATACGCAGTATTTT

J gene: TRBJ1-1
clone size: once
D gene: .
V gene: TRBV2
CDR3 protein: CASSDAGEWTEAFF
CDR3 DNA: TGTGCCAGCAGTGATGCGGGGGAGTGGACTGAAGCTTTCTTT

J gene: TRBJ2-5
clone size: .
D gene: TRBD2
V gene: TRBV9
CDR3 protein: CASSIGTSGGETQYF
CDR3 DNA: TGTGCCAGCAGCATTGGGACTAGCGGGGGTGAGACCCAGTACTTC

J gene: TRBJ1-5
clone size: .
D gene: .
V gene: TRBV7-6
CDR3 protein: CASSPQGTYQPQHF
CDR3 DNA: TGTGCCAGCAGCCCTCAGGGGACTTATCAGCCCCAGCATTTT

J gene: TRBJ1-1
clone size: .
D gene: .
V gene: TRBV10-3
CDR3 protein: CAISPLEGRRTEAFF
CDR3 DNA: TGTGCCATCAGTCCCCTGGAGGGGAGAAGGACTGAAGCTTTCTTT

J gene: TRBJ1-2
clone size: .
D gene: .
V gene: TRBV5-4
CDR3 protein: CASSLTAEGYGYTF
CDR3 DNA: TGTGCCAGCAGCTTGACTGCCGAGGGCTATGGCTACACCTTC

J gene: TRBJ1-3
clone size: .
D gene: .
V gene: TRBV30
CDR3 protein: CAAKQGQDWDTIYF
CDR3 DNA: TGTGCCGCAAAACAGGGTCAAGATTGGGACACCATATATTTT